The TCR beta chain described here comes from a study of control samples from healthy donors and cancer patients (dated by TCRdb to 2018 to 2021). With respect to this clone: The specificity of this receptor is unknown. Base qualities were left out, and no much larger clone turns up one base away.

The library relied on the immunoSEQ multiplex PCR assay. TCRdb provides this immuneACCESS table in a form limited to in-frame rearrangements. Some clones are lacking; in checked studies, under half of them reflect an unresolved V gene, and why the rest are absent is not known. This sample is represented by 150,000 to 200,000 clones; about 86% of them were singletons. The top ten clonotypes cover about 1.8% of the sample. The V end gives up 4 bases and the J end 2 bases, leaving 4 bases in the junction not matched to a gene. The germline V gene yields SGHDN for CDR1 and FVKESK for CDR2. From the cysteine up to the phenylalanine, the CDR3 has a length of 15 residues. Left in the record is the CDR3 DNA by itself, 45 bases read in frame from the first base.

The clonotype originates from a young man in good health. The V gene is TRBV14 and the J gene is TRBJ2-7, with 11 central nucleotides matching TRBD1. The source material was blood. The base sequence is TGTGCCAGCAGCCTCCCGGGACAGGGGGCCTACGAGCAGTACTTC. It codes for CASSLPGQGAYEQYF.